Shown below are 10 T cell receptor beta chains from a single sample sequenced in a study of OX40 agonist ivuxolimab in advanced cancers. The table came from immunoSEQ multiplex PCR; TCRdb's copy has only in-frame clones and leaves some out. The sample has about 41,000 clones, 85% seen once; the top ten hold 2.5% to 3%. Sequences were derived from CD4+ or CD8+ T cells sorted from blood, sampled in a trial of the OX40 agonist ivuxolimab. These receptors came from an adult with an advanced solid tumor such as melanoma, head and neck, liver or kidney cancer.

This chain links TRBV19 with TRBJ2-7; 7 bases align to TRBD2. Germline CDR1 is LNHDA and CDR2 is SQIVND (reference sequence). With V trimmed by 0 bases and J by 4 bases, 3 bases remained unmatched. CDR3 length: 14 amino acids. The CDR3 region is CASSIEGGSYEQYF. In nucleotides, the CDR3 is TGTGCCAGTAGTATAGAGGGGGGGAGTTACGAGCAGTACTTC.

The J gene is TRBJ2-3, the V gene TRBV6-6; TRBD1 matches at 8 bases. Trimming at V came to 6 bases and at J to 4 bases, leaving 6 bases not matched to a gene. Germline V gene data show CDR1 as MNHNY and CDR2 as SVGAGI (reference sequence). This CDR3 is 14 amino acids long. The CDR3 loop reads CASRPRTGSDTQYF. In DNA form, the CDR3 reads TGTGCCAGCAGGCCTAGGACAGGGTCAGATACGCAGTATTTT.

This chain uses TRBV6-5 with TRBJ2-3; no firm D call. Germline lookup yields CDR1 MNHEY and CDR2 SVGAGI. Trimming stripped 0 bases from V and 8 bases from J, with 15 bases between. The CDR3 has 15 residues. The CDR3 DNA sequence: TGTGCCAGCAGTTACTCGGCAGGTCTTTCTGGTACGCAGTATTTT. Amino acid sequence: CASSYSAGLSGTQYF.

CDR3 coding DNA: TGCAGTGCTCCAGATAAATATGGCTACACCTTC. This codes for CSAPDKYGYTF. V and J are TRBV20-1 and TRBJ1-2; D call uncertain. The ends were cut back, 5 bases at V and 5 bases at J, with 9 bases in the middle. This CDR3 region has 11 residues. Germline V gives CDR1 DFQATT, CDR2 SNEGSKA (reference sequence).

The chain has TRBV4-2 and TRBJ2-5, with 11 positions matching TRBD2. V gave up 2 bases and J gave up 8 bases; unmatched junction bases: 10. This CDR3 spans 16 amino acids. Per germline, CDR1 LGHNA and CDR2 YNFKEQ. CDR3 DNA: TGTGCCAGCAGCCAAAATACCGGGACTAGCGGTTTAACCCAGTACTTC. Amino acids: CASSQNTGTSGLTQYF.

The chain carries TRBV28 and TRBJ2-1; weak D call: TRBD2 (6 bases). There are 14 residues in the CDR3. The ends were cut back, 10 bases at V and 6 bases at J, with 19 bases in the middle. Germline values: CDR1 MDHEN, CDR2 SYDVKM. The CDR3 region has the DNA TGTGCCACTCTATTACTAGCCTACAGCAATGAGCAGTTCTTC. This encodes CATLLLAYSNEQFF.

V and J are TRBV29-1 and TRBJ1-2; D uncertain. This CDR3 is built from 13 residues. Germline V gene sequence: CDR1 SQVTM, CDR2 ANQGSEA. V was trimmed by 5 bases and J by 7 bases, leaving 17 bases between them. As DNA, the CDR3 is TGCAGCGTTTGGTGGGATCTTGCCCTTGGCTACACCTTC. Translated: CSVWWDLALGYTF.

CDR3 protein: CASSSAGTRRTGELFF. CDR3 sequence (DNA): TGTGCCAGCAGTTCCGCCGGGACAAGAAGAACCGGGGAGCTGTTTTTT. The chain links TRBV28 to TRBJ2-2; a possible D gene is TRBD1 (6 bases). Germline CDR1 reads MDHEN; CDR2 reads SYDVKM. V lost 4 bases and J 5 bases, leaving 17 bases between the germline ends. The CDR3 runs 16 residues.

The chain is built from TRBV30 and TRBJ2-7; D is perhaps TRBD1 (8 bases). Germline CDR1 is GTSNPN and CDR2 is SVGIG (reference sequence). The CDR3 consists of 14 residues. Trimming stripped 4 bases from V and 2 bases from J, with 15 bases between. The CDR3, as DNA: TGTGCCTGGAAGTGGACAGGGACTACCTACGAGCAGTACTTC. Its translation is CAWKWTGTTYEQYF.

The chain links TRBV4-3 to TRBJ2-1; a weak D match, TRBD1 (6 bases). The germline V gene has CDR1 LGHNA and CDR2 YSLEER. The V end lost 2 bases, the J end lost 3 bases, and 8 bases lay between the germline ends. This CDR3 comprises 14 residues. The DNA of the CDR3 is TGCGCCAGCAGCCAACAGGACAGCTACAATGAGCAGTTCTTC. Translation gives CASSQQDSYNEQFF.